A single sample gave rise to the 24 T cell receptor beta chains below, sequenced in a study of T cells in Graves' hyperthyroidism and ophthalmopathy. What was amplified from RNA transcripts were TCR beta CDR3 regions. HTBI primers were the set used in a first-round RT-PCR of the TCR CDR3. TCRdb recomputed calls from the multiplex PCR reads with MiXCR, one row per CDR3 protein. The data hold approximately 560,000 distinct CDR3 sequences, with around a sixth observed a single time. The sequenced material came from blood. These receptor sequences come from a woman aged 30 to 39 with Graves' hyperthyroidism.

This chain connects TRBV9 to TRBJ2-7; unclear D gene. Per the germline V gene, CDR1 is SGDLS and CDR2 is YYNGEE. CDR3 size: 14 residues. The V end was cut by 0 bases, the J end by 0 bases, with 7 bases between. The CDR3 is CASSVGFTSYEQYF. CDR3 sequence (DNA): TGTGCCAGCAGCGTAGGGTTCACCTCCTACGAGCAGTACTTC. Based on the CDR3 plus reference TRBV9 and TRBJ2-7, the full variable domain is DSGVTQTPKHLITATGQRVTLRCSPRSGDLSVYWYQQSLDQGLQFLIQYYNGEERAKGNILERFSAQQFPDLHSELNLSSLELGDSALYFCASSVGFTSYEQYFGPGTRLTVT.

As to this clonotype: This may be a read error, as it is one base from a much larger clone. CDR3 protein: CARSTGVYEQYF. Written as DNA, the CDR3 is TGTGCCCGCAGCACAGGGGTCTACGAGCAGTACTTC. V usage is TRBV3-1 and J usage is TRBJ2-7; TRBD1 aligns across 7 bases. Germline CDR1 is LGHDT and CDR2 is YNNKEL (reference sequence). The CDR3 covers 12 residues.

This clonotype was detected ten times or more. The CDR3 reads CAARDRAFSGELFF. As DNA, the CDR3 is TGTGCCGCCCGGGACAGGGCCTTCTCCGGGGAGCTGTTTTTT. The V call is TRBV30, the J call TRBJ2-2; 9 positions match TRBD1. The V gene end was trimmed by 8 bases and the J gene end by 6 bases; junction bases not matched to a gene: 10. This CDR3 has 14 amino acids. Looked up from germline, CDR1 is GTSNPN and CDR2 is SVGIG (reference sequence).

This clonotype was found many times. The gene calls are TRBV7-2 and TRBJ2-7; 7 bases map to TRBD2. Germline V gene data show CDR1 as SGHTA and CDR2 as FQGNSA. The CDR3 runs to 14 residues. With V trimmed by 8 bases and J by 2 bases, 9 bases remained unmatched. As DNA, the CDR3 is TGTGCCAGCCGACGGAGCGGGGCGACCTACGAGCAGTACTTC. The encoded protein is CASRRSGATYEQYF.

J is TRBJ2-1 and V is TRBV7-9; 10 bases are a match to TRBD1. Germline V gene lookup returns CDR1 SEHNR and CDR2 FQNEAQ (reference sequence). Trimming at V came to 5 bases and at J to 3 bases, leaving 13 bases not matched to a gene. This CDR3 is built from 18 residues. The CDR3 bases are TGTGCCAGCAGCAGCCCACCGGGACAGGGGAGTTTCTACAATGAGCAGTTCTTC. This sequence encodes CASSSPPGQGSFYNEQFF.

CDR3 region: CASSLAFRTQETQYF. The DNA for the CDR3 is TGTGCCAGCAGTTTAGCGTTCCGGACTCAAGAGACCCAGTACTTC. The chain recombines TRBV12-3 or TRBV12-4 with TRBJ2-5; a possible D gene is TRBD2 (5 bases). The V end lost 0 bases, the J end lost 2 bases, and 10 bases lay between the germline ends. This CDR3 contains 15 residues.

In this sample, this clonotype turned up a few times. The chain joins TRBV9 to TRBJ1-3, with no clear D. V was cut by 4 bases and J by 0 bases, with 8 bases left in between. The CDR3 extends over 14 amino acids. Per the germline V gene, CDR1 is SGDLS and CDR2 is YYNGEE. CDR3 coding DNA: TGTGCCAGCAGCCCTATCCTCTCTGGAAACACCATATATTTT. Protein: CASSPILSGNTIYF.

The sample holds many counts of this clonotype. The gene calls are TRBV7-9 and TRBJ1-6; TRBD1 matches at 7 bases. CDR1 is SEHNR and CDR2 is FQNEAQ in the germline V gene (reference sequence). The CDR3 is made up of 14 amino acids. J gave up 8 bases and V 5 bases, and 6 bases lay outside the gene matches. CDR3 loop: CASSITGDHSPLHF. DNA for the CDR3: TGTGCCAGCAGCATAACAGGGGATCATTCACCCCTCCACTTT. Based on the CDR3 plus reference TRBV7-9 and TRBJ1-6, the full variable domain is DTGVSQNPRHKITKRGQNVTFRCDPISEHNRLYWYRQTLGQGPEFLTYFQNEAQLEKSRLLSDRFSAERPKGSFSTLEIQRTEQGDSAMYLCASSITGDHSPLHFGNGTRLTVT.

This clonotype has more than one count but fewer than ten. V usage is TRBV29-1 and J usage is TRBJ2-1; TRBD2 agrees at 9 bases. The ends lost 3 bases at V and 3 bases at J; junction bases unmatched: 15. In germline, CDR1 is SQVTM, CDR2 ANQGSEA. This CDR3 is 18 amino acids long. The CDR3 loop is CSVEGLAGPNMGYNEQFF. As DNA, the CDR3 is TGCAGCGTTGAGGGGCTAGCGGGACCTAATATGGGCTACAATGAGCAGTTCTTC.

This chain links TRBV10-3 with TRBJ2-5; the D is unclear. V was pared by 0 bases and J by 2 bases, with 10 bases between. This CDR3 contains 15 residues. The germline CDR1 and CDR2 sequences are ENHRY and SYGVKD. The CDR3 region is CAISESIADQETQYF. As DNA, the CDR3 is TGTGCCATCAGTGAGTCGATAGCCGATCAAGAGACCCAGTACTTC.

Only a few counts were recorded for this clonotype. The chain joins TRBV6-2 or TRBV6-3 to TRBJ2-6; D is possibly TRBD1 or TRBD2 (5 bases each). This CDR3 contains 17 residues. Germline CDR1 is MNHEY and CDR2 is SVGEGT. Trimming pared 5 bases from V and 1 base from J, leaving 15 bases between. CDR3 DNA: TGTGCCAGCAGTAGGGATCTCGGGGCATCTGGGGCCAACGTCCTGACTTTC. This sequence encodes CASSRDLGASGANVLTF.

In this sample, this clonotype turned up many times. This chain uses TRBV20-1 with TRBJ2-5, with D possibly TRBD1 on 6 matching bases. The V gene's germline CDR1 is DFQATT and CDR2 SNEGSKA (reference sequence). Trimming left V 3 bases short and J 6 bases short, with 11 bases between. The CDR3 length is 12 residues. The CDR3 bases are TGCAGTGCTAGCCCAGGGGCCAAGACCCAGTACTTC. This sequence encodes CSASPGAKTQYF.

This clonotype was seen repeatedly, ten times or more. The chain couples TRBV6-6 to TRBJ1-1; D might be TRBD1 (6 bases). Trimming took 2 bases from V and 4 from J, leaving 14 bases between them. The germline gives CDR1 MNHNY, CDR2 SVGAGI (reference sequence). This CDR3 has 15 residues. CDR3 sequence reads: CASSYNPQGFTEAFF. CDR3 coding DNA: TGTGCCAGCAGTTACAACCCCCAGGGGTTCACTGAAGCTTTCTTT.

The table lists this clonotype with a few counts. This chain links TRBV20-1 with TRBJ2-3, with 9 bases matching TRBD2. The CDR3 loop spans 13 amino acids. Trimming cost V 7 bases and J 0 bases; bases outside gene matches: 2. Per the germline V gene, CDR1 is DFQATT and CDR2 is SNEGSKA (reference sequence). CDR3 region: CSEAGGSTDTQYF. In DNA, the CDR3 is TGCAGTGAGGCGGGGGGGAGCACAGATACGCAGTATTTT.

This chain joins TRBV7-6 and TRBJ1-4, with TRBD1 as a possible D gene (5 bases). Germline V gives CDR1 SGHVS, CDR2 FNYEAQ. Trimming removed 6 bases at V and 7 bases at J, with 15 bases between. The CDR3 runs 14 residues. CDR3 DNA sequence: TGTGCCAGCAGAGCGCCGGGACCCGCTGAAAAACTGTTTTTT. This translates into CASRAPGPAEKLFF.

This clonotype was counted ten times or more. The chain carries TRBV6-2 or TRBV6-3 and TRBJ2-3, with no clear D. The CDR3 runs to 16 residues. V was trimmed by 5 bases and J by 1 base, leaving 16 bases between them. Per germline, CDR1 MNHEY and CDR2 SVGEGT. The CDR3 spells CASSPQTSFGTDTQYF. CDR3 DNA: TGTGCCAGCAGTCCTCAGACCTCTTTTGGCACAGATACGCAGTATTTT.

This clonotype showed up many times. The V call is TRBV20-1, the J call TRBJ2-7, with 8 positions matching TRBD2. V shed 4 bases and J 6 bases; nucleotides not matched to a gene: 11. The CDR3 consists of 14 residues. Germline V gene lookup returns CDR1 DFQATT and CDR2 SNEGSKA (reference sequence). CDR3 nucleotides: TGCAGTGCTACCCTCCGGACTAGCTTTACCGAGCAGTACTTC. It specifies CSATLRTSFTEQYF.

V gene TRBV5-1 combines with J gene TRBJ2-7, with D unclear. Trimming took off 4 bases at V and 1 base at J, with 9 bases between the two ends. Germline loops: CDR1 SGHRS, CDR2 YFSETQ. The CDR3 runs 13 residues. The CDR3 is CASSADLSYEQYF. For the CDR3, the DNA is TGCGCCAGCAGCGCTGACTTATCCTACGAGCAGTACTTC.

The chain carries TRBV7-2 and TRBJ2-7; 13 bases are a match to TRBD2. The CDR3 contains 18 residues. In germline, CDR1 is SGHTA, CDR2 FQGNSA. V was clipped by 5 bases and J by 2 bases; unmatched bases: 12. The CDR3 nucleotides read TGTGCCAGCAGCCAAAGTTCACTAGCGGGAGGGTACGCCTACGAGCAGTACTTC. It yields the protein CASSQSSLAGGYAYEQYF.

This clonotype was observed at least ten times. This chain links TRBV28 with TRBJ1-1; D is unresolved. The CDR3 loop spans 11 amino acids. V was pared by 8 bases and J by 0 bases, with 4 bases between. In germline, CDR1 is MDHEN, CDR2 SYDVKM. CDR3 protein: CASLVNTEAFF. Here the CDR3 DNA reads TGTGCCAGCCTGGTGAACACTGAAGCTTTCTTT.

In the case of this clonotype: A read error is likely, as this CDR3 ends without the conserved phenylalanine or tryptophan. The chain carries TRBV12-5 and TRBJ1-5, with 8 bases matching TRBD1. The CDR3 runs to 15 residues. Unmatched junction bases numbered 5, after V lost 2 bases and J lost 5 bases. The germline V gene has CDR1 LGHNT and CDR2 FRNRAP. The CDR3 DNA reads TGTGCTAGTGGTTTGCCTGGGACAGGTTATCAGCCCCAGCATCTT. This sequence encodes CASGLPGTGYQPQHL.

This clonotype came up many times. This chain connects TRBV28 to TRBJ2-7; D is ambiguous. CDR3 size: 15 residues. Germline V CDR1 and CDR2: MDHEN, SYDVKM. V lost 6 bases and J lost 2, with 17 bases in between. Here the CDR3 reads CASREHGRNTYEQYF. The CDR3 DNA reads as TGTGCCAGCAGGGAACATGGACGCAACACCTACGAGCAGTACTTC.

This clonotype was seen ten or more times. This chain connects TRBV28 to TRBJ2-7; no clear D. V lost 8 bases to trimming and J lost 2 bases, with 13 bases between them. This CDR3 comprises 13 residues. Germline CDR1 and CDR2: MDHEN and SYDVKM. CDR3 protein: CASLDSRAYEQYF. CDR3 in DNA: TGTGCCAGCCTTGACTCCAGAGCCTACGAGCAGTACTTC.

The CDR3 DNA reads as TGCGCCAGCAGTGAGGGGACAGGCCACAACGAAAAACTGTTTTTT. Amino acids: CASSEGTGHNEKLFF. The V call is TRBV10-2, the J call TRBJ1-4; 8 bases line up with TRBD1. The CDR3 covers 15 residues. The V segment lost 2 bases and the J segment 8 bases; nucleotides outside the gene matches: 7. The germline CDR1 and CDR2 sequences are WSHSY and SAAADI.